This is a list of T cell receptor beta chains from one sample in a study of shared clonotypes between healthy human individuals. The method was immunoSEQ multiplex PCR; TCRdb's version includes in-frame clones alone and lacks a portion of them. The table lists fewer than 850,000 clones, around 72% of them singletons. The source material was memory CD4+ T cells sorted from blood. These receptors originate from a woman between 25 and 40 years old in good health. Both conserved end residues are part of each CDR3. The D gene is left open where the match is weak.

d_call: NA
j_call: TRBJ2-7
v_call: TRBV11-3
cdr3_aa: CASSSFRERGTYEQYF

d_call: NA
j_call: TRBJ1-6
v_call: TRBV25-1
cdr3_aa: CASRGQHNSPLHF

d_call: TRBD2
j_call: TRBJ2-7
v_call: TRBV29-1
cdr3_aa: CSVDLGTSGDYEQYF

d_call: NA
j_call: TRBJ2-3
v_call: TRBV10-1
cdr3_aa: CASRGNGGNTDTQYF

d_call: TRBD2
j_call: TRBJ2-3
v_call: TRBV5-1
cdr3_aa: CASSLATSGIPDTQYF

d_call: NA
j_call: TRBJ2-3
v_call: TRBV7-6
cdr3_aa: CASSLGTDTQYF

d_call: NA
j_call: TRBJ2-7
v_call: TRBV20-1
cdr3_aa: CSARGPGQYF

d_call: TRBD1
j_call: TRBJ1-5
v_call: TRBV6-6
cdr3_aa: CASSTGQGNQPQHF

d_call: TRBD1
j_call: TRBJ2-5
v_call: TRBV5-6
cdr3_aa: CASSVGQGQLETQYF

d_call: NA
j_call: NA
v_call: TRBV30
cdr3_aa: CAWSVPGQTLQGSPYEQYF

d_call: NA
j_call: TRBJ1-5
v_call: TRBV28
cdr3_aa: CASSVTGTNQPQHF

d_call: TRBD2
j_call: TRBJ2-7
v_call: TRBV7-2
cdr3_aa: CASNRGLGRQYF

d_call: TRBD2
j_call: TRBJ2-5
v_call: TRBV11-2
cdr3_aa: CASSPNLGGLAGGETQYF

d_call: TRBD1
j_call: TRBJ1-1
v_call: TRBV5-1
cdr3_aa: CASSLSGTGGTEAFF

d_call: NA
j_call: TRBJ1-1
v_call: TRBV11-2
cdr3_aa: CASSRGDGSTEAFF

d_call: NA
j_call: TRBJ1-5
v_call: TRBV19
cdr3_aa: CASSARGNQPQHF

d_call: TRBD2
j_call: TRBJ2-7
v_call: TRBV30
cdr3_aa: CAWSVAGVKWYEQYF

d_call: TRBD2
j_call: TRBJ2-1
v_call: TRBV4-1
cdr3_aa: CASSQDPSGGNYNEQFF

d_call: NA
j_call: TRBJ1-1
v_call: TRBV6-6
cdr3_aa: CASSPTSNTEAFF

d_call: NA
j_call: TRBJ2-7
v_call: TRBV6-6
cdr3_aa: CASSSTGLRYEQYF

d_call: NA
j_call: TRBJ2-7
v_call: TRBV5-1
cdr3_aa: CASSLAIASYEQYF

d_call: NA
j_call: TRBJ2-1
v_call: TRBV25-1
cdr3_aa: CASSDLAGLYNEQFF

d_call: NA
j_call: TRBJ2-7
v_call: TRBV4-1
cdr3_aa: CASSQALGSREQYF

d_call: NA
j_call: TRBJ2-2
v_call: TRBV28
cdr3_aa: CASSTSPRELFF

d_call: TRBD2
j_call: TRBJ2-7
v_call: TRBV5-1
cdr3_aa: CASSLRREAYEQYF

d_call: NA
j_call: TRBJ1-3
v_call: TRBV4-1
cdr3_aa: CASSPYDRTGGTIYF

d_call: TRBD1
j_call: TRBJ1-4
v_call: TRBV18
cdr3_aa: CASSPGQGVSGDEKLFF

d_call: NA
j_call: TRBJ1-2
v_call: TRBV6-5
cdr3_aa: CASSFPQKDYGYTF

d_call: NA
j_call: TRBJ2-7
v_call: TRBV2
cdr3_aa: CASERVNSYEQYF

d_call: NA
j_call: TRBJ1-1
v_call: TRBV18
cdr3_aa: CASSALDHLNTEAFF

d_call: TRBD2
j_call: TRBJ2-1
v_call: TRBV4-1
cdr3_aa: CASSQLGLGYNEQFF

d_call: NA
j_call: TRBJ1-1
v_call: TRBV11-2
cdr3_aa: CASSRDGRSNTEAFF

d_call: NA
j_call: TRBJ2-5
v_call: TRBV5-1
cdr3_aa: CASSLAGTSQETQYF

d_call: NA
j_call: TRBJ2-7
v_call: TRBV5-1
cdr3_aa: CASSLEWGLYEQYF

d_call: NA
j_call: TRBJ1-2
v_call: TRBV28
cdr3_aa: CASTAQGVRGYTF

d_call: NA
j_call: TRBJ1-3
v_call: TRBV28
cdr3_aa: CASSPTEGAGNTIYF

d_call: TRBD1
j_call: TRBJ1-5
v_call: TRBV6-6
cdr3_aa: CASSRDRGQSNQPQHF

d_call: NA
j_call: TRBJ2-6
v_call: TRBV25-1
cdr3_aa: CASSPQISGANVLTF

d_call: NA
j_call: TRBJ2-3
v_call: TRBV9
cdr3_aa: CASSVGGADTQYF

d_call: TRBD2
j_call: TRBJ2-1
v_call: TRBV18
cdr3_aa: CASSPLSGSSYNEQFF